The 32 T cell receptor beta chains below were found in one sample sequenced in a study of tissue T cells after allogeneic stem cell transplantation. The data were produced by immunoSEQ multiplex PCR, yet TCRdb's version contains in-frame clones alone and is incomplete. The repertoire holds about 2,800 clones, with about 42% as singletons. Time point: mouse harvest day 14 after allogeneic transplant. The graft held 10^6 splenic CD5+ T cells and 10^7 T-cell-depleted bone marrow cells. The sample consisted of gut tissue. All receptors come from a female BALB/c mouse given C57BL/6 T cells with graft-versus-host disease after an allogeneic hematopoietic cell transplant.

In this sample, this clone turned up a few times. Genes here carry mouse names. The CDR3: CASSPGLGGGYEQYF. Incomplete CDR3 DNA: TGTGCCAGCAGCCCCGGACTGGGGGGCGGTTATGAACAGTAC. V usage is TRBV5 and J usage is TRBJ2-7; 11 positions agree with TRBD2. Sequencing ends 1 residue short of the CDR3 end; the germline J gene provides the rest. The CDR3 runs 15 residues. With V trimmed by 4 bases and J by 4 bases, 6 bases remained unmatched. The germline gives CDR1 LGHNA, CDR2 YNLKQL (reference sequence).

Concerning this clone: The genes and germline here are from mouse. The CDR3 extends 1 residue past the end of the read, so its final part is completed from the germline J gene. The J gene is TRBJ1-3, the V gene TRBV26; D not resolved. The CDR3 has 14 residues. V was clipped by 1 base and J by 0 bases, with 4 bases between them. In germline, CDR1 is KGHPV, CDR2 FQNQEV (reference sequence). The CDR3 spells CASSLFGSGNTLYF. CDR3 DNA (partial): TGTGCCAGCAGTCTGTTCGGTTCTGGAAATACGCTCTAT.

On this clone: The genes are named according to mouse. The CDR3 is cut off 1 residue early in the read; its end comes from the germline J gene. This chain joins TRBV13-3 and TRBJ1-4; a possible D gene is TRBD1 (5 bases). There are 15 residues in the CDR3. Germline V CDR1 and CDR2: NNHDY, SYVADS. V gave up 4 bases and J gave up 0 bases, with 10 bases separating them. CDR3 region: CASSFDRISNERLFF. Partial CDR3 DNA: TGTGCCAGCAGTTTCGACAGAATTTCCAACGAAAGATTATTT.

This clone was observed a handful of times. The gene names here belong to mouse. The DNA read from the CDR3 is TGCTCCAGCAGTCCCTCCGGACAGGGAAACACCTTGTAC. It is translated as CSSSPSGQGNTLY. In full, the CDR3 is CSSSPSGQGNTLYF. V usage is TRBV23 and J usage is TRBJ2-4; the table's D call, TRBD1, has no DNA check behind it. The DNA ends 1 residue before the CDR3 does, and the rest of the CDR3 is filled in from the germline J gene. The CDR3 runs to 14 residues. Germline V gives CDR1 KGHTA, CDR2 FQNQQP.

This clone counts as large. The listed genes are named as in mouse. The CDR3 goes on 1 residue after the read ends, and that part is filled in from the germline J gene. V gene TRBV3 combines with J gene TRBJ2-7; unclear D gene. The CDR3 totals 14 residues. Trimming removed 1 base at V and 0 bases at J, with 7 bases between. CDR1 and CDR2 (germline): SNHLY, FYNGKV (reference sequence). CDR3 sequence: CASSLGAGSYEQYF. The DNA read from the CDR3 is TGTGCCAGCAGCTTAGGAGCTGGCTCCTATGAACAGTAC.

By share, this clone ranks as medium-sized. Gene labels here are mouse ones. The read falls 1 residue short of the CDR3 end, and the missing part is taken from the germline J gene. The V call is TRBV26, the J call TRBJ2-7; D tentatively fits TRBD1 or TRBD2 (5 bases each). From germline, CDR1 is KGHPV and CDR2 FQNQEV (reference sequence). The CDR3 sequence is 13 residues long. V lost 6 bases and J lost 3, with 12 bases in between. The DNA read from the CDR3 is TGTGCCAGCAGACTTGGGACGTACTATGAACAGTAC. It yields the protein CASRLGTYYEQY. The entire CDR3 is CASRLGTYYEQYF.

Of note for this clone: The germline and genes are mouse ones. The read ends 1 residue early relative to the CDR3; the germline J gene fills the gap. The rearrangement uses TRBV26 and TRBJ1-4; 8 bases match TRBD1. Germline V gives CDR1 KGHPV, CDR2 FQNQEV (reference sequence). The CDR3 is 14 amino acids. Losses at the gene ends were 4 bases for V and 5 bases for J; bases not matched to a gene: 3. The CDR3 protein is CASSPGGWNERLFF. The part of the CDR3 DNA that was read is TGTGCCAGCAGTCCAGGGGGCTGGAACGAAAGATTATTT.

The table lists this clone with a few counts. The gene symbols are mouse symbols. Incomplete CDR3 DNA: TGTGCCAGCAGCCTGAGACTGGGGGGGTCCTATGAACAGTAC. This encodes CASSLRLGGSYEQY. The entire CDR3 protein is CASSLRLGGSYEQYF. The rearrangement joins TRBV3 to TRBJ2-7, with 11 bases matching TRBD2. The CDR3 extends 1 residue past the end of the read, so its final part is completed from the germline J gene. CDR1 and CDR2 (germline): SNHLY, FYNGKV (reference sequence). The CDR3 has 15 amino acids. The V segment lost 5 bases and the J segment 1 base; nucleotides outside the gene matches: 4.

In its sample, this clone ranks as large (0.1 to 1%). Gene names and germline match the mouse. The read is 1 residue too short to cover the CDR3 end, so that end is filled in from the germline J gene. V is TRBV24 and J is TRBJ1-2; TRBD1 matches 7 bases. The CDR3 spans 14 residues. Germline V gene lookup returns CDR1 KGHTA and CDR2 FRNEEI. V lost 3 bases to trimming and J lost 0 bases; unmatched junction nucleotides: 1. The chain's CDR3 is CASSLGTANSDYTF. The CDR3 bases that were read are TGTGCCAGCAGTCTCGGGACAGCAAACTCCGACTACACC.

This clone was recorded once. The germline and genes are mouse ones. The read stops 1 residue short of the end of the CDR3; the missing end is completed from the germline J gene. This chain uses TRBV26 with TRBJ2-3, with a weak D call TRBD1 (6 bases). Trimming removed 3 bases at V and 2 bases at J, with 12 bases between. CDR3 length: 15 amino acids. Germline V gives CDR1 KGHPV, CDR2 FQNQEV (reference sequence). CDR3: CASSLGQGFAETLYF. The sequenced CDR3 bases are TGTGCCAGCAGTCTAGGTCAGGGGTTTGCAGAAACGCTGTAT.

As for this clone: Genes here carry mouse names. The DNA read from the CDR3 is TGTGCCAGCAGTCTGGGGGGGCGCAACGAAAGATTATTT. Amino acid sequence: CASSLGGRNERLF. The CDR3 as a whole reads CASSLGGRNERLFF. V usage is TRBV26 and J usage is TRBJ1-4; D possibly corresponds to TRBD1 (6 bases). The sequenced fragment ends 1 residue before the CDR3 boundary, so the rest is inferred from the germline J gene. CDR3 length: 14 amino acids. The germline V gene has CDR1 KGHPV and CDR2 FQNQEV (reference sequence). Trimming took off 2 bases at V and 4 bases at J, with 8 bases between the two ends.

Details on this clone: The genes and germline here are from mouse. The read halts 1 residue ahead of the CDR3 end, with the missing end drawn from the germline J gene. The chain employs TRBV15 and TRBJ2-7; 9 nucleotides align to TRBD2. With V trimmed by 7 bases and J by 2 bases, 6 bases remained unmatched. Germline CDR1 reads SGHND; CDR2 reads FRSKSL. CDR3 size: 14 residues. Incomplete CDR3 DNA: TGTGCCAGCACCCCACTGGGGGGCGCCTATGAACAGTAC. Amino acid sequence: CASTPLGGAYEQY. The CDR3 reads in full as CASTPLGGAYEQYF.

The table lists this clone with a few counts. The listed genes are named as in mouse. Read sequence stops 1 residue before the CDR3 end, and the germline J gene provides the missing end. This chain uses TRBV12-1 with TRBJ1-1, with 9 bases identical to TRBD1. V lost 2 bases to trimming and J lost 0 bases; unmatched junction nucleotides: 3. CDR3 size: 15 residues. In germline, CDR1 is SGHSN, CDR2 HYEKVE. The CDR3: CASSPGTGKNTEVFF. The sequenced part of the CDR3 DNA is TGTGCCAGCTCTCCCGGGACAGGGAAGAACACAGAAGTCTTC.

This clone is labeled large. Germline and genes: mouse. The read ends 1 residue shy of where the CDR3 ends; the end is completed using the germline J gene. The chain uses TRBV16 and TRBJ2-3; 8 positions match TRBD2. V was pared by 1 base and J by 0 bases, with 3 bases of the junction left unmatched. Germline CDR1 and CDR2: SGHSA and FRNQAP. The CDR3 sequence is 16 residues long. The CDR3 loop reads CASSLGLGPSAETLYF. CDR3 bases read: TGTGCAAGCAGCTTAGGACTGGGGCCTAGTGCAGAAACGCTGTAT.

A few counts support this clone. Gene names and germline match the mouse. The read comes to an end 1 residue before the CDR3 does, leaving the germline J gene to fill in the end. The chain couples TRBV26 to TRBJ1-3; 10 nucleotides line up with TRBD1. This CDR3 is built from 16 residues. The germline CDR1 and CDR2 sequences are KGHPV and FQNQEV (reference sequence). J gave up 4 bases and V 2 bases, and 5 bases lay outside the gene matches. The CDR3: CASSLLTGGLGNTLYF. The CDR3 DNA, read in part, is TGTGCCAGCAGTCTGCTGACAGGGGGCTTGGGAAATACGCTCTAT. Full variable domain (rest looked up from reference TRBV26 and TRBJ1-3): NSKVIQTPRYLVKGQGQKAKMRCIPEKGHPVVFWYQQNKNNEFKFLINFQNQEVLQQIDMTEKRFSAECPSNSPCSLEIQSSEAGDSALYLCASSLLTGGLGNTLYFGEGSRLIVV.

In regard to this clone: Gene names are mouse gene names. The read gets to within 1 residue of the CDR3 end, and the germline J gene fills in the rest. The chain is built from TRBV20 and TRBJ2-5; 8 bases match TRBD2. The CDR3 consists of 14 residues. Germline assignment: CDR1 GFQATS and CDR2 STVNSAI. V was clipped by 3 bases and J by 0 bases; unmatched bases: 2. CDR3 residues: CGARLGENQDTQYF. The sequenced CDR3 bases are TGTGGTGCTAGACTGGGGGAGAACCAAGACACCCAGTAC. The entire variable domain, with the rest obtained from reference TRBV20 and TRBJ2-5, is as follows: GALVYQYPRRTICKSGTSMRMECQAVGFQATSVAWYRQSPQKTFELIALSTVNSAIKYEQNFTQEKFPISHPNLSFSSMTVLNAYLEDRGLYLCGARLGENQDTQYFGPGTRLLVL.

This clone is medium-sized. The genes are named according to mouse. The read terminates 1 residue before the CDR3 end, so the remaining end is supplied by the germline J gene. The chain links TRBV26 to TRBJ1-5; D gene unclear. CDR1 is KGHPV, CDR2 FQNQEV, per germline (reference sequence). Trimming shortened V by 3 bases and J by 1 base, and 4 bases separated the two germline ends. There are 13 residues in the CDR3. CDR3 DNA (partial): TGTGCCAGCAGTCTTGGGAACAACCAGGCTCCGCTT. Residues: CASSLGNNQAPL. The CDR3 as a whole reads CASSLGNNQAPLF.

With regard to this clone: Germline and genes: mouse. The observed sequence ends 1 residue before the CDR3 terminus, with the missing tail filled in from the germline J gene. The gene calls are TRBV13-2 and TRBJ1-1; 7 nucleotides line up with TRBD1. V lost 1 base and J lost 1; bases outside the gene matches: 7. The CDR3 is 16 residues long. Germline CDR1 reads NNHNN; CDR2 reads SYGAGS (reference sequence). The chain's CDR3 is CASGDKGARGNTEVFF. The CDR3 DNA, read in part, is TGTGCCAGCGGTGATAAGGGGGCGCGAGGAAACACAGAAGTCTTC.

Points on this clone: The gene names given are mouse names. The CDR3 DNA, read in part, is TGTGCCAGCAGCCGAGACTGGGGGCAAGACACCCAGTAC. It yields the protein CASSRDWGQDTQY. The whole CDR3 is CASSRDWGQDTQYF. The chain has TRBV4 and TRBJ2-5; 9 bases fit TRBD2. The read falls 1 residue short of the CDR3 end, and the missing part is taken from the germline J gene. The germline gives CDR1 LGHDT, CDR2 YNNKQL (reference sequence). V was clipped by 5 bases and J by 3 bases; unmatched bases: 3. CDR3 size: 14 residues.

Regarding this clone: All gene names here are mouse names. From the germline J gene comes the end of the CDR3, since the read stops 1 residue before it. This rearrangement joins TRBV26 to TRBJ2-2; TRBD2 agrees at 11 bases. The CDR3 has 15 amino acids. Germline V gene lookup returns CDR1 KGHPV and CDR2 FQNQEV (reference sequence). V was pared by 6 bases and J by 3 bases, with 3 bases of the junction left unmatched. CDR3 DNA, as far as it was read: TGTGCCAGCAGGCCGGACTGGGGGGACACCGGGCAGCTCTAC. Protein: CASRPDWGDTGQLY. The CDR3 in full is CASRPDWGDTGQLYF.

Comment on this clone: The genes are named according to mouse. The CDR3 spells CASSRGSSQNTLYF. The covered CDR3 bases are TGTGCCAGCAGTCGGGGGTCTAGTCAAAACACCTTGTAC. The J gene is TRBJ2-4, the V gene TRBV3, with D tentatively TRBD1 or TRBD2 (5 bases each). Sequencing ends 1 residue short of the CDR3 end; the germline J gene provides the rest. The CDR3 covers 14 residues. Deletions cut 6 bases from V and 0 bases from J, with 10 bases between. Germline lookup yields CDR1 SNHLY and CDR2 FYNGKV (reference sequence).

Concerning this clone itself: The gene names given are mouse names. The read finishes 1 residue shy of the CDR3 end, and the germline J gene is used to complete it. The V gene is TRBV15, the J gene TRBJ2-7; 9 positions match TRBD2. Germline-derived CDR1 and CDR2 are SGHND and FRSKSL. Germline trimming cut 2 bases from V and 5 bases from J; bases unmatched to any gene: 10. The CDR3 is 16 residues long. The CDR3 here is CASSLLGGKMIDEQYF. Incomplete CDR3 DNA: TGTGCCAGCAGTTTACTGGGGGGGAAGATGATTGATGAACAGTAC.

On this clone itself: Germline and genes: mouse. The CDR3 is cut off 1 residue early in the read; its end comes from the germline J gene. The J gene is TRBJ2-3, the V gene TRBV26; TRBD2 matches 10 bases. Germline V gene sequence: CDR1 KGHPV, CDR2 FQNQEV (reference sequence). The trim removed 4 bases at V and 4 bases at J, leaving 5 bases unmatched. This CDR3 region has 15 residues. CDR3 bases read: TGTGCCAGCAGTCCCCGACTGGGGGGATCAGAAACGCTGTAT. This codes for CASSPRLGGSETLY. Given in full, the CDR3 is CASSPRLGGSETLYF. Full variable domain (remainder filled in from reference TRBV26 and TRBJ2-3): NSKVIQTPRYLVKGQGQKAKMRCIPEKGHPVVFWYQQNKNNEFKFLINFQNQEVLQQIDMTEKRFSAECPSNSPCSLEIQSSEAGDSALYLCASSPRLGGSETLYFGSGTRLTVL.

A remark on this clone: The gene symbols are mouse symbols. The read stops 1 residue short of the end of the CDR3; the missing end is completed from the germline J gene. The chain recombines TRBV31 with TRBJ1-2; 7 positions match TRBD1. V was clipped by 4 bases and J by 0 bases; unmatched bases: 11. CDR3 length: 16 amino acids. The germline V gene has CDR1 GKSSPN and CDR2 SITVG. Partial CDR3 DNA: TGTGCCTGGAAGAGCCCCCCAGGGGGAGCAAACTCCGACTACACC. It translates to CAWKSPPGGANSDYT. The entire CDR3 protein reads CAWKSPPGGANSDYTF.

About this clone: Each gene name is a mouse one. Read data end 1 residue before the CDR3 end; the end is taken from the germline J gene. This chain uses TRBV26 with TRBJ1-1; D not resolved. Between the trimmed V and J ends, which lost 4 bases and 0 bases, there was a span of 6 bases. The CDR3 extends over 13 amino acids. From germline, CDR1 is KGHPV and CDR2 FQNQEV (reference sequence). CDR3 loop: CASSQQSNTEVFF. CDR3 bases read: TGTGCCAGCAGTCAACAATCAAACACAGAAGTCTTC.

Of note for this clone: Any gene name here is a mouse gene name. CDR3 in amino acids: CASSLQANSGNTLYF. The sequenced CDR3 bases are TGTGCCAGCAGTCTACAGGCCAATTCTGGAAATACGCTCTAT. The rearrangement links TRBV24 to TRBJ1-3, with D possibly matching TRBD1 (5 bases). The read terminates 1 residue ahead of where the CDR3 ends, so the germline J gene completes it. CDR3 length: 15 residues. The V and J ends lost 3 bases and 0 bases respectively, with 9 bases between them. CDR1 KGHTA and CDR2 FRNEEI come from the germline V gene.

On this clone itself: Gene labels here are mouse ones. The CDR3 goes on 1 residue after the read ends, and that part is filled in from the germline J gene. The chain links TRBV26 to TRBJ2-7; D is unresolved. V lost 4 bases and J lost 0, with 4 bases in between. The CDR3 runs to 12 residues. Germline-derived CDR1 and CDR2 are KGHPV and FQNQEV (reference sequence). The part of the CDR3 DNA that was read is TGTGCCAGCAGTCAGAGCTCCTATGAACAGTAC. It translates to CASSQSSYEQY. The whole CDR3 region reads CASSQSSYEQYF.

About this clone itself: Mouse names are used for the genes. Read data end 1 residue before the CDR3 end; the end is taken from the germline J gene. The J gene is TRBJ1-2, the V gene TRBV26; a weak D match, TRBD1 (6 bases). Trimming shortened V by 5 bases and J by 0 bases, and 10 bases separated the two germline ends. Germline lookup yields CDR1 KGHPV and CDR2 FQNQEV (reference sequence). This CDR3 spans 14 amino acids. CDR3 bases read: TGTGCCAGCAGTACGGACAGAACAAACTCCGACTACACC. Its protein is CASSTDRTNSDYT. The entire CDR3 protein is CASSTDRTNSDYTF.

Points on this clone: Gene labels here are mouse ones. The CDR3 end falls 1 residue outside the read, so it is completed with the germline J gene. This chain connects TRBV26 to TRBJ1-4, with 9 bases aligning to TRBD1. This CDR3 is built from 15 residues. CDR1 is KGHPV and CDR2 is FQNQEV in the germline V gene (reference sequence). V shed 0 bases, J shed 5 bases, and the junction held 1 base outside the gene matches. CDR3 sequence reads: CASSLSGTGNERLFF. The covered CDR3 bases are TGTGCCAGCAGTCTGTCCGGGACAGGGAACGAAAGATTATTT.

Judged by abundance, this clone is medium-sized. Any gene name here is a mouse gene name. The read gets to within 1 residue of the CDR3 end, and the germline J gene fills in the rest. The chain carries TRBV16 and TRBJ2-7, with TRBD1 matching 7 bases. The CDR3 extends over 14 amino acids. The germline gives CDR1 SGHSA, CDR2 FRNQAP. Losses at the gene ends were 1 base for V and 0 bases for J; bases not matched to a gene: 0. CDR3 region: CASSLGDSSYEQYF. The sequenced CDR3 bases are TGTGCAAGCAGCTTAGGGGACAGCTCCTATGAACAGTAC.

Note on this clone: The gene names here belong to mouse. The DNA ends 1 residue before the CDR3 does, and the rest of the CDR3 is filled in from the germline J gene. This rearrangement joins TRBV3 to TRBJ2-7, with D unresolved. Germline CDR1 is SNHLY and CDR2 is FYNGKV (reference sequence). The V end was cut by 7 bases, the J end by 2 bases, with 3 bases between. The CDR3 is made up of 10 amino acids. The sequenced CDR3 bases are TGTGCCAGCAAAACCTATGAACAGTAC. Its translation is CASKTYEQY. The whole CDR3 sequence reads CASKTYEQYF.

With regard to this clone: Mouse gene names apply. Read sequence stops 1 residue before the CDR3 end, and the germline J gene provides the missing end. The chain is built from TRBV12-2 and TRBJ2-3; D not resolved. V was pared by 0 bases and J by 0 bases, with 6 bases between. The CDR3 covers 14 residues. The V gene's germline CDR1 is SGHLS and CDR2 HYDKME. The part of the CDR3 DNA that was read is TGTGCCAGCTCTCTCTCATCTAGTGCAGAAACGCTGTAT. As protein: CASSLSSSAETLY. The whole CDR3 is CASSLSSSAETLYF.